Listed here is a single T cell receptor (beta chain). These data originate in a study of blood T cell repertoires in COVID-19. Study-wide context: Samples representing acute and convalescent COVID-19 were sourced from the United States, Italy and Spain.

Measured with immunoSEQ multiplex PCR; TCRdb has only the in-frame clones, and not every one. The table includes 120,000 to 150,000 clones, 75% to 85% detected once. Germline values: CDR1 KGHDR, CDR2 SFDVKD. The length of the CDR3 is 15 residues. V lost 5 bases and J lost 4; bases outside the gene matches: 5. The source of this sequence is a human donor with acute or convalescent COVID-19. The donor label of this sample is uncertain. Sequencing was done on a sample of peripheral blood. The rearrangement links TRBV24-1 to TRBJ2-2; 8 bases match TRBD2. The CDR3 region has the DNA TGTGCCACCAGTGGGACAGCGGGAGTCACCGGGGAGCTGTTTTTT. As protein: CATSGTAGVTGELFF.